This entry concerns a single T cell receptor (beta chain). This entry comes from a study of cytomegalovirus exposure and HLA in healthy donors. Study overall: In terms of ancestry, the Caucasian-associated cluster contained 75% to 85% of the roughly 400 genotyped donors.

Trimming at V came to 1 base and at J to 4 bases, leaving 15 bases not matched to a gene. Germline V gene data show CDR1 as MDHEN and CDR2 as SYDVKM. This CDR3 spans 19 amino acids. Primers: 60 Vbeta forward and 13 Jbeta reverse. The table came from immunoSEQ multiplex PCR; TCRdb's copy has only in-frame clones and leaves some out. Its clone listing holds roughly 100,000 clones. Source material: PBMCs. V usage is TRBV28 and J usage is TRBJ2-3, with 9 bases aligning to TRBD2. This TCR was recovered from a middle-aged man in good health and CMV-seronegative. CDR3 loop: CASSLFFFPRREGSDTQYF. CDR3 nucleotide sequence: TGTGCCAGCAGTTTATTCTTCTTTCCTCGGCGGGAGGGATCAGATACGCAGTATTTT. Together with reference TRBV28 and TRBJ2-3, the CDR3 gives the full variable domain: DVKVTQSSRYLVKRTGEKVFLECVQDMDHENMFWYRQDPGLGLRLIYFSYDVKMKEKGDIPEGYSVSREKKERFSLILESASTNQTSMYLCASSLFFFPRREGSDTQYFGPGTRLTVL.